Below, one T cell receptor beta chain is given with its context. CDR3 length equals 15 residues. V lost 3 bases and J lost 2; bases outside the gene matches: 0. CDR1 SGHAT and CDR2 FQNNGV come from the germline V gene. The sample is drawn from a study of blood T cell repertoires in COVID-19. The wider study: Donors in the United States, Italy and Spain gave samples during acute or convalescent COVID-19. The cDNA or gDNA used as material had been derived from T cells, B-cell-depleted T cells, or PBMCs.

In the original processing: Reference gene primers were amplified, and this amplification served to estimate nucleated cell counts. Profiled with immunoSEQ multiplex PCR; TCRdb holds only in-frame clones, not every one. That table supplies the V and J calls and clone size; D and trimming were determined from the DNA. The sample includes over 250,000 clones, approximately 89% of them seen just once. The TCR sequence derives from a woman aged 55-69 years with acute or convalescent COVID-19. Material: peripheral blood. The chain combines TRBV11-2 with TRBJ2-7; 14 nucleotides agree with TRBD2. This CDR3 reads CASSLTSGGAYEQYF. In DNA form, the CDR3 reads TGTGCCAGCAGCTTGACTAGCGGGGGGGCCTACGAGCAGTACTTC.